One sample yielded the 23 T cell receptor beta chains listed below, sequenced in a study of blood T cell repertoires in COVID-19. Produced via immunoSEQ multiplex PCR; TCRdb's table is partial and in-frame only. The data contain around 200,000 clones, under 90% of them seen just once; the ten biggest clones take up 2% to 3%. Sample: peripheral blood. All receptors derive from a woman in her forties with active or convalescent COVID-19.

The table lists this clone with a count of one. The V call is TRBV6-5, the J call TRBJ1-1; 7 nucleotides agree with TRBD1. Germline CDR1 is MNHEY and CDR2 is SVGAGI. With 6 bases clipped from V and 7 bases from J, the junction kept 14 bases outside the gene matches. The CDR3 sequence is 15 residues long. CDR3 loop: CASRGPGQPLGEAFF. CDR3 coding DNA: TGTGCCAGCAGGGGCCCGGGACAGCCCCTGGGTGAAGCTTTCTTT.

This chain joins TRBV29-1 and TRBJ1-1, with D perhaps matching TRBD1 (5 bases). From germline, CDR1 is SQVTM and CDR2 ANQGSEA. The CDR3 contains 11 residues. Trimming took off 7 bases at V and 1 base at J, with 7 bases between the two ends. CDR3 DNA: TGCAGCGCAGGACAGAACACTGAAGCTTTCTTT. Its translation is CSAGQNTEAFF. Using reference TRBV29-1 and TRBJ1-1 for the parts outside the CDR3, the full variable domain is SAVISQKPSRDICQRGTSLTIQCQVDSQVTMMFWYRQQPGQSLTLIATANQGSEATYESGFVIDKFPISRPNLTFSTLTVSNMSPEDSSIYLCSAGQNTEAFFGQGTRLTVV.

In regard to this clone: Other DNA sequences in the sample encode the same CDR3. The chain employs TRBV30 and TRBJ1-2; D not resolved. Deletions cut 3 bases from V and 2 bases from J, with 4 bases between. Germline assignment: CDR1 GTSNPN and CDR2 SVGIG (reference sequence). The CDR3 runs to 11 residues. The chain's CDR3 is CAWSRNYGYTF. The DNA for the CDR3 is TGTGCCTGGAGCAGAAACTATGGCTACACCTTC.

V is TRBV7-2 and J is TRBJ1-6; tentative D call: TRBD1 (5 bases). Trimming removed 2 bases at V and 7 bases at J, with 12 bases between. Germline assignment: CDR1 SGHTA and CDR2 FQGNSA. The CDR3 is 15 amino acids. The DNA for the CDR3 is TGTGCCAGCAGCTTACAGGGAGGCGTGAATTCACCCCTCCACTTT. Translation gives CASSLQGGVNSPLHF.

The chain has TRBV11-3 and TRBJ1-1, with no clear D. The germline V and J ends were trimmed by 3 bases and 6 bases, with 11 bases remaining between them. This CDR3 has 13 amino acids. Germline-derived CDR1 and CDR2 are SGHNT and YENEEA. CDR3 in DNA: TGTGCCAGCAGCTTTATGAGTCGGGCTGAAGCTTTCTTT. Translating it yields CASSFMSRAEAFF.

The V call is TRBV19, the J call TRBJ1-1; no clear D gene. CDR1 and CDR2 from the germline V gene are LNHDA and SQIVND (reference sequence). Trimming removed 5 bases from V and 0 bases from J, with 7 bases in between. This CDR3 is 13 amino acids long. The CDR3 protein is CASSLTVNTEAFF. The CDR3 region has the DNA TGTGCCAGTAGTCTTACAGTGAACACTGAAGCTTTCTTT.

The CDR3 DNA reads TGTGCCAGCAGTTCCGAAGGGGTGGGCAATCAGCCCCAGCATTTT. It codes for CASSSEGVGNQPQHF. The chain uses TRBV27 and TRBJ1-5, with D possibly being TRBD1 (5 bases). CDR1 is MNHEY and CDR2 is SMNVEV in the germline V gene (reference sequence). The V gene lost 4 bases and the J gene lost 2 bases, with 12 bases spanning the gap. CDR3 length equals 15 residues.

The chain uses TRBV28 and TRBJ1-5, with D possibly being TRBD1 (5 bases). The V gene lost 5 bases and the J gene lost 1 base, with 12 bases spanning the gap. Per the germline V gene, CDR1 is MDHEN and CDR2 is SYDVKM. There are 15 residues in the CDR3. CDR3 residues: CASSEQAGSNQPQHF. The CDR3 DNA sequence: TGTGCCAGCAGTGAACAGGCGGGGAGCAATCAGCCCCAGCATTTT.

This clone was seen a single time. This chain links TRBV14 with TRBJ1-3, with D possibly matching TRBD1 (5 bases). Per germline, CDR1 SGHDN and CDR2 FVKESK. V lost 4 bases to trimming and J lost 1 base, with 8 bases between them. The CDR3 consists of 14 residues. CDR3 nucleotides: TGTGCCAGCAGCCTCCCAGGGTCTGGAAACACCATATATTTT. Translation: CASSLPGSGNTIYF.

This chain joins TRBV6-5 and TRBJ1-3, with D perhaps matching TRBD1 (6 bases). Germline assignment: CDR1 MNHEY and CDR2 SVGAGI. Trimming took 6 bases from V and 0 from J, leaving 12 bases between them. This CDR3 has 15 residues. The CDR3 here is CASSRGRGSGNTIYF. In DNA, the CDR3 is TGTGCCAGCAGCAGGGGAAGGGGCTCTGGAAACACCATATATTTT.

The rearrangement joins TRBV11-3 to TRBJ2-7; D gene uncertain. The CDR3 is 13 amino acids. Germline CDR1 reads SGHNT; CDR2 reads YENEEA. V was clipped by 4 bases and J by 5 bases, with 12 bases between them. The CDR3 bases are TGTGCCAGCAGCTCCCTCGTCGGAGACGAGCAGTACTTC. Translation gives CASSSLVGDEQYF. The variable domain in full, completed from reference TRBV11-3 and TRBJ2-7, reads EAGVVQSPRYKIIEKKQPVAFWCNPISGHNTLYWYLQNLGQGPELLIRYENEEAVDDSQLPKDRFSAERLKGVDSTLKIQPAELGDSAVYLCASSSLVGDEQYFGPGTRLTVT.

The genes are TRBV7-9 and TRBJ1-1, with D tentatively TRBD1 (5 bases). Per germline, CDR1 SEHNR and CDR2 FQNEAQ (reference sequence). The length of the CDR3 is 13 residues. The germline V and J ends were trimmed by 6 bases and 1 base, with 9 bases remaining between them. The CDR3 spells CASRMTENTEAFF. The DNA of the CDR3 is TGTGCCAGCAGGATGACAGAGAACACTGAAGCTTTCTTT.

V is TRBV2 and J is TRBJ1-4; TRBD1 agrees at 12 bases. The germline CDR1 and CDR2 sequences are SNHLY and FYNNEI. The length of the CDR3 is 15 residues. V shed 5 bases and J 11 bases; nucleotides not matched to a gene: 9. CDR3 sequence: CASSSNRDRGQKLFF. The CDR3 DNA sequence: TGTGCCAGCAGTTCAAACCGGGACAGGGGGCAGAAACTGTTTTTT.

The chain carries TRBV6-6 and TRBJ2-1, with D possibly being TRBD2 (5 bases). Germline CDR1 and CDR2: MNHNY and SVGAGI (reference sequence). V lost 7 bases to trimming and J lost 4 bases, with 14 bases between them. CDR3 length equals 14 residues. The CDR3 sequence: CASNGLAGYNEQFF. CDR3 DNA sequence: TGTGCCAGCAACGGTCTAGCTGGTTACAATGAGCAGTTCTTC.

V usage is TRBV6-2 or TRBV6-3 and J usage is TRBJ1-5; D not certain. Germline CDR1 MNHEY, CDR2 SVGEGT. The ends were cut back, 2 bases at V and 5 bases at J, with 7 bases in the middle. This CDR3 contains 13 residues. CDR3 coding DNA: TGTGCCAGCAGTTACGAGGGATATCAGCCCCAGCATTTT. Protein sequence: CASSYEGYQPQHF.

On this clone: This sample includes further DNA sequences coding for the same CDR3. The chain recombines TRBV4-1 with TRBJ1-1, with TRBD1 matching 7 bases. J lost 1 base, V lost 1 base, and 3 bases had no gene match. Germline V lookup: CDR1 MGHRA, CDR2 YSYEKL. This CDR3 is 15 amino acids long. The CDR3 region is CASSQGQGENTEAFF. The CDR3, as DNA: TGCGCCAGCAGCCAAGGACAGGGAGAGAACACTGAAGCTTTCTTT.

A few counts support this clone. CDR3 sequence reads: CASSDTGVPNQPQHF. The CDR3 DNA follows: TGTGCCAGCAGTGATACGGGGGTGCCAAATCAGCCCCAGCATTTT. The V call is TRBV2, the J call TRBJ1-5; D is possibly TRBD1 (5 bases). Germline assignment: CDR1 SNHLY and CDR2 FYNNEI. The CDR3 has 15 amino acids. Trimming took 3 bases from V and 4 from J, leaving 13 bases between them.

The genes are TRBV27 and TRBJ1-5, with no clear D. The CDR3 consists of 17 residues. The V gene lost 3 bases and the J gene lost 1 base, with 16 bases spanning the gap. Germline V gene sequence: CDR1 MNHEY, CDR2 SMNVEV (reference sequence). CDR3 DNA: TGTGCCAGCAGTTTGAGGGTAGACGGAATAAGCAATCAGCCCCAGCATTTT. Its protein product is CASSLRVDGISNQPQHF.

The CDR3 bases are TGTGCCAGCAGCTTAGATCGACAGGGGCCTGGAAACACCATATATTTT. It is translated as CASSLDRQGPGNTIYF. The chain carries TRBV7-8 and TRBJ1-3; 8 nucleotides align to TRBD1. With V trimmed by 1 base and J by 2 bases, 4 bases remained unmatched. The germline V gene encodes CDR1 SGHVS and CDR2 FQNEAQ. CDR3 length: 16 residues.

This chain uses TRBV4-3 with TRBJ1-1; no reliable D call. The germline V gene encodes CDR1 LGHNA and CDR2 YSLEER. The V end was cut by 0 bases, the J end by 11 bases, with 16 bases between. CDR3 length: 14 residues. This CDR3 reads CASSQELKKHPAFF. CDR3 in DNA: TGCGCCAGCAGCCAAGAACTCAAGAAGCACCCGGCTTTCTTT.

This rearrangement joins TRBV5-4 to TRBJ2-7; D is undetermined. The CDR3 consists of 11 residues. From germline, CDR1 is SGHNT and CDR2 YYREEE (reference sequence). V was cut by 0 bases and J by 5 bases, with 3 bases left in between. The CDR3, as DNA: TGTGCCAGCAGCTTGGGTAACGAGCAGTACTTC. This encodes CASSLGNEQYF.

This clone came up once. The V gene is TRBV14, the J gene TRBJ1-1; a possible D gene is TRBD1 (5 bases). Germline CDR1 SGHDN, CDR2 FVKESK. There are 13 residues in the CDR3. V shed 4 bases and J shed 0 bases, with 6 bases lying between them. This CDR3 reads CASSLQVNTEAFF. CDR3 sequence (DNA): TGTGCCAGCAGCCTACAGGTGAACACTGAAGCTTTCTTT. The full variable domain, completed using reference TRBV14 and TRBJ1-1, is EAGVTQFPSHSVIEKGQTVTLRCDPISGHDNLYWYRRVMGKEIKFLLHFVKESKQDESGMPNNRFLAERTGGTYSTLKVQPAELEDSGVYFCASSLQVNTEAFFGQGTRLTVV.

The chain joins TRBV5-1 to TRBJ2-2; D may be TRBD2 (6 bases). The CDR3 has 17 amino acids. Trimming cost V 4 bases and J 1 base, with 17 bases left between them. CDR1 is SGHRS and CDR2 is YFSETQ in the germline V gene. In DNA, the CDR3 is TGCGCCAGCAGCCCATTGGGGGACTCCTGGAACACCGGGGAGCTGTTTTTT. As protein: CASSPLGDSWNTGELFF.